A selection of T cell receptor beta chains follows, all from one sample in a study of blood T cells in healthy people across ages. Each CDR3 protein gets one entry after TCRdb re-called the 5' RACE reads with MiXCR. This table holds approximately 820,000 distinct CDR3 sequences, under 45% found once. Sequencing input: blood. These receptors were obtained from a man aged 55 to 70 in good health. Each CDR3 is given with its conserved first and last residue. Each record gives: J gene, clone size, V gene, D gene, CDR3 DNA, CDR3 protein. D genes are given only for firm matches. Expanded clones are given a class, and other clones once, few, many or no size at all.

>TRBJ2-3|.|TRBV11-2|TRBD1
TGTGCCAGCAGGGTTGGGGACAGGTCCACAGATACGCAGTATTTT
CASRVGDRSTDTQYF
>TRBJ2-7|.|TRBV11-2|.
TGTGCCAGCAGCTATACGGCCGTATTCGGAGACGAGCAGTACTTC
CASSYTAVFGDEQYF
>TRBJ1-2|.|TRBV5-1|.
TGCGCCAGCAGCTTGGACAGGGATTTGTATGGCTACACCTTC
CASSLDRDLYGYTF
>TRBJ2-3|few|TRBV20-1|.
TGCAGTAATACCGATCTCCCCGGGAATCCATCTGCGGGAGATACGCAGTATTTT
CSNTDLPGNPSAGDTQYF
>TRBJ2-4|.|TRBV30|.
TGTGCCTGGAGTGAACTGGCGCTGGCCAAAAACATTCAGTACTTC
CAWSELALAKNIQYF
>TRBJ2-7|.|TRBV20-1|TRBD1
TGCAGTGCCTTAGACAGGGGCCCCTACGAGCAGTACTTC
CSALDRGPYEQYF
>TRBJ1-2|.|TRBV4-3|.
TGCGCCAGCAGCCAAGCCGAGGGGGTAACAGCTGACTACACCTTC
CASSQAEGVTADYTF
>TRBJ1-2|few|TRBV12-3/TRBV12-4|TRBD1
TGTGCCAGCAGCCATATAACAGGGGGCATGGGCTATGGCTACACCTTC
CASSHITGGMGYGYTF
>TRBJ2-2|.|TRBV7-8|TRBD1
TGTGCCAGCAGCCAGACCCCGGGACAGGGATACGACGGGGAGCTGTTTTTT
CASSQTPGQGYDGELFF
>TRBJ2-3|few|TRBV20-1|.
TGCAGTGCTACCTGGGCAGGGAGCACAGATACGCAGTATTTT
CSATWAGSTDTQYF
>TRBJ2-1|.|TRBV20-1|.
TGCAGTGCTAGCAAGGGGTACAATGAGCAGTTCTTC
CSASKGYNEQFF
>TRBJ1-2|.|TRBV6-2/TRBV6-3|.
TGTGCCAGCAGCCTATTAAGTAGCAACTATGGCTACACCTTC
CASSLLSSNYGYTF
>TRBJ2-4|many|TRBV7-2|.
TGTGCCAGCAGCCCAGGACTATACGGCATTCAGTACTTC
CASSPGLYGIQYF
>TRBJ2-7|.|TRBV6-6|.
TGTGCCAGCATCGCTCGGGCAGGCTGGTCCCTCTCCTACGAGCAGTACTTC
CASIARAGWSLSYEQYF
>TRBJ1-2|.|TRBV21-1|.
TGTGCCAGCAGCAAAGATGAGGGGGGCAGCTATGGCTACACCTTC
CASSKDEGGSYGYTF
>TRBJ1-2|.|TRBV12-3/TRBV12-4|.
TGTGCCAGCACTCTTTCTTCACAGCGCCCATATGGCTACACCTTC
CASTLSSQRPYGYTF
>TRBJ1-1|few|TRBV6-2/TRBV6-3|.
TGTGCCAGCAGTTACCTAGCGAGGTTGAACACTGAAGCTTTCTTT
CASSYLARLNTEAFF
>TRBJ2-3|few|TRBV20-1|.
TGCAGTGCTGTACAGGGGACTAGCACAGATACGCAGTATTTT
CSAVQGTSTDTQYF
>TRBJ2-5|.|TRBV10-3|TRBD2
TGTGCCTCCGCCTCGGGGGGGTCCCGAGAGACCCAGTACTTC
CASASGGSRETQYF
>TRBJ2-7|.|TRBV6-1|TRBD1
TGTGCCAGCAGGAGTCCCGGGACAGGTGCCTACGAGCAGTACTTC
CASRSPGTGAYEQYF
>TRBJ1-4|.|TRBV3-1|.
TGTGCCAGCAGCAAAAGGGGCGGAGAAAAACTGTTTTTT
CASSKRGGEKLFF
>TRBJ2-2|many|TRBV27|TRBD2
TGTGCCAGCAGTTCGGGGACTAGCCCGATCACCGGGGAGCTGTTTTTT
CASSSGTSPITGELFF
>TRBJ2-1|.|TRBV18|TRBD1
TGTGCCAGCTCACCCTCGACAGGGCCATACAATGAGCAGTTCTTC
CASSPSTGPYNEQFF
>TRBJ2-1|.|TRBV7-2|TRBD1
TGTGCCAGCACCCGGGGGGACAGGGGTCATGAGCAGTTCTTC
CASTRGDRGHEQFF
>TRBJ2-5|many|TRBV4-2|.
TGTGCCAGCAGCCAAGTATCTGACAGGCTCCAAGAGACCCAGTACTTC
CASSQVSDRLQETQYF
>TRBJ2-1|many|TRBV4-3|TRBD1
TGCGCCAGCAGCCCCGGGACAGGGTCTGTCAATGAGCAGTTCTTC
CASSPGTGSVNEQFF
>TRBJ1-2|.|TRBV5-1|.
TGCGCCAGCAGCAACCAACAGGGAAACTATGGCTACACCTTC
CASSNQQGNYGYTF
>TRBJ2-1|once|TRBV20-1|.
TGCAGTGCTAGAGGCGTGGGAACAGGGAGGGTCAATGAGCAGTTCTTC
CSARGVGTGRVNEQFF
>TRBJ1-6|few|TRBV3-1|TRBD1
TGTGCCAGCAGCCAAGGGGTTGACAGGGGCAGAGGGTCACCCCTCCACTTT
CASSQGVDRGRGSPLHF
>TRBJ2-1|.|TRBV6-2/TRBV6-3|.
TGTGCCAGCAGTTACTCGTCCGGGGACTCCTACAACGAGCAGTTCTTC
CASSYSSGDSYNEQFF
>TRBJ2-7|.|TRBV7-2|TRBD2
TGTGCCAGCAGCCAGACTAGCGGGGGAGGATACAATGAGCAGTACTTC
CASSQTSGGGYNEQYF
>TRBJ1-5|.|TRBV30|.
TGTGCCTGGGACAGAAACAATCAGCCCCAGCATTTT
CAWDRNNQPQHF
>TRBJ1-2|few|TRBV12-3/TRBV12-4|TRBD1
TGTGCCAGCAGTCAGGGACAGCCTAACTATGGCTACACCTTC
CASSQGQPNYGYTF
>TRBJ2-3|.|TRBV7-2|.
TGTGCCAGCAGCTTAGATCCGGGACTCAGCACAGATACGCAGTATTTT
CASSLDPGLSTDTQYF
>TRBJ2-7|.|TRBV7-2|TRBD2
TGTGCCAGCAGCTTAGCAAGCGGGGGTCGACGCGAGCAGTACTTC
CASSLASGGRREQYF
>TRBJ1-1|.|TRBV20-1|TRBD1
TGCAGTGCTAGACCTGTTACAGGGGGCGCGACTGAAGCTTTCTTT
CSARPVTGGATEAFF
>TRBJ2-7|.|TRBV27|.
TGTGCCAGCCGAGGGACAAGCGACGAGCAGTACTTC
CASRGTSDEQYF
>TRBJ2-3|few|TRBV29-1|.
TGCAGCGTTAAAGGCAGGCTCACAGATACGCAGTATTTT
CSVKGRLTDTQYF
>TRBJ1-1|.|TRBV6-6|TRBD1
TGTGCCAGCAGAGACAGGGGAGGAAGCACTGAAGCTTTCTTT
CASRDRGGSTEAFF
>TRBJ2-1|.|TRBV6-6|TRBD1
TGTGCCAGCGCTACCGGGACAGCCGACCGAAGTGAGCAGTTCTTC
CASATGTADRSEQFF
>TRBJ2-3|.|TRBV20-1|.
TGCAGTGCATGGCCGAGGGCTGGCACAGATACGCAGTATTTT
CSAWPRAGTDTQYF
>TRBJ2-5|many|TRBV7-7|.
TGTGCCAGCAGCTTAGCAGGAGGCGGAGGGAAAGAGACCCAGTACTTC
CASSLAGGGGKETQYF
>TRBJ1-1|many|TRBV7-9|TRBD1
TGTGCCAGCAGCCCCCAGGTGACAGGGGGGAGGACTGAAGCTTTCTTT
CASSPQVTGGRTEAFF
>TRBJ2-7|few|TRBV20-1|.
TGCAGTGCTAGGGTCCGGGACTTAGCCTACGAGCAGTACTTC
CSARVRDLAYEQYF
>TRBJ2-7|.|TRBV7-6|TRBD2
TGTGCCAGCAGCTCGCCGGGACTAGCGGCTAACAATGAGCAGTACTTC
CASSSPGLAANNEQYF
>TRBJ2-3|.|TRBV12-3/TRBV12-4|.
TGCGCCAGCAGTAGGGGACAAACAGATACGCAGTATTTT
CASSRGQTDTQYF